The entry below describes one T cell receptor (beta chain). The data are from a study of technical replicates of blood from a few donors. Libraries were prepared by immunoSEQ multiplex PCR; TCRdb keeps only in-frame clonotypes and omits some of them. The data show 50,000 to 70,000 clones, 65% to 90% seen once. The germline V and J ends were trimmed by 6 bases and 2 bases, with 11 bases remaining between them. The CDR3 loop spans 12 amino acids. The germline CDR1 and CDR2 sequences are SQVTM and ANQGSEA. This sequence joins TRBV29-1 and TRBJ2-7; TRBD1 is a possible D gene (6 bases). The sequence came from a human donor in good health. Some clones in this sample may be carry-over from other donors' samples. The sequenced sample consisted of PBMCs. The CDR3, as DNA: TGCAGCGTACAGGGAAGGGCCTACGAGCAGTACTTC. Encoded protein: CSVQGRAYEQYF.